This TCR beta chain was recorded in a study of shared clonotypes between healthy human individuals. Clones were sequenced by immunoSEQ multiplex PCR, and TCRdb holds only the in-frame ones, with some missing. The sample lists about 2.3 million clones, about 90% occurring once. Points from the study as a whole: Sharing of clonotypes among donors was expected to vary with sequencing depth. The naive CD4 repertoires of several donors were compared, and roughly 5% of clonotypes were shared. A generally larger estimated richness was seen in naive subsets than in memory subsets.

Germline V gives CDR1 MNHEY, CDR2 SVGAGI. Trimming stripped 6 bases from V and 5 bases from J, with 13 bases between. The CDR3 is 14 amino acids. Details on this clone: Its specificity is unknown.

The chain carries TRBV6-5 and TRBJ2-2; TRBD2 might be the D (6 bases). This receptor was obtained from a man between 18 and 35 years old in good health. Some clones in this sample may be carry-over from other donors' samples. The sequenced material came from naive CD4+ T cells from PBMCs. Subset given: CD45RA+ positively selected. CDR3 sequence reads: CASSPLGTTGELFF. The CDR3 region has the DNA TGTGCCAGCAGCCCACTGGGGACTACCGGGGAGCTGTTTTTT.